This T cell receptor beta chain appears in the sequencing data of a study of T cell responses to AZD1222 COVID-19 vaccine. Study-level findings and limits: Clonal diversity may have been underestimated, and the donors were mostly white British, with more females than males. Baseline antibody screening turned up just six seropositive AZD1222 recipients.

This CDR3 spans 14 amino acids. Germline trimming cut 7 bases from V and 2 bases from J; bases unmatched to any gene: 3. CDR1 and CDR2 (germline): SNHLY, FYNNEI. With regard to this clone: Its antigen is not identified.

Here immunoSEQ multiplex PCR was the method, and the copy in TCRdb shows in-frame clones only, minus some. The data show approximately 130,000 clones, with roughly 86% seen just once and roughly 6.1% held by the top ten. The source is an adult who received the AZD1222 COVID-19 vaccine. Sequencing was performed on peripheral blood, taken 28 days after the second AZD1222 dose. The V and J genes are TRBV2 and TRBJ2-5, with TRBD1 matching 11 bases. The CDR3 is CASIRDRGQETQYF. DNA for the CDR3: TGTGCCAGCATAAGGGACAGGGGGCAAGAGACCCAGTACTTC. Supplemented by reference TRBV2 and TRBJ2-5, the full variable domain reads EPEVTQTPSHQVTQMGQEVILRCVPISNHLYFYWYRQILGQKVEFLVSFYNNEISEKSEIFDDQFSVERPDGSNFTLKIRSTKLEDSAMYFCASIRDRGQETQYFGPGTRLLVL.